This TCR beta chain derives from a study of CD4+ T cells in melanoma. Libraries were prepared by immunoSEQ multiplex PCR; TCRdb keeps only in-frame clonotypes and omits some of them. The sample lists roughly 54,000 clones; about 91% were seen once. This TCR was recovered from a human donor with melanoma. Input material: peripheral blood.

CDR3 in amino acids: CASSQNRVTGIMNTEAFF. CDR3 nucleotides: TGTGCCAGCAGTCAAAATCGGGTGACAGGCATCATGAACACTGAAGCTTTCTTT. V usage is TRBV7-9 and J usage is TRBJ1-1, with D tentatively TRBD1 (6 bases). CDR1 SEHNR and CDR2 FQNEAQ come from the germline V gene (reference sequence). The CDR3 is made up of 18 amino acids. V lost 6 bases to trimming and J lost 0 bases, with 23 bases between them.